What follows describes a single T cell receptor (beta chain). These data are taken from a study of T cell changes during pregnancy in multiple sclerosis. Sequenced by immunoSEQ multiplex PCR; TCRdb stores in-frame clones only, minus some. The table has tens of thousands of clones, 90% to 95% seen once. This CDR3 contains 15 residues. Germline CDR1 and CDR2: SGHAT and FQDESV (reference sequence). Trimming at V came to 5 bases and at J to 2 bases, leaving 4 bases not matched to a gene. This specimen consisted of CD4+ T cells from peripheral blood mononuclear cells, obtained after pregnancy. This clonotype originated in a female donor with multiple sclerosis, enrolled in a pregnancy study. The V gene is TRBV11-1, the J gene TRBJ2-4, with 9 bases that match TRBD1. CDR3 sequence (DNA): TGTGCCAGCAGCGTACAGGGGGCGACCAAAAACATTCAGTACTTC. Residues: CASSVQGATKNIQYF.